This T cell receptor (beta chain) was sequenced during a study of memory CD4+ T cells and cytomegalovirus serostatus. Study information: Healthy Belgian adult donors included about nine CMV-positive and 24 CMV-negative people.

Findings and caveats of the study: Of under 200 reported CMV TCRbeta sequences, roughly 70 were found in memory CD4+ repertoires.

Some clones are missing from TCRdb's copy, which holds only in-frame ones; the method was immunoSEQ multiplex PCR. The profile covers about 48,000 clones, with around 80% appearing a single time and roughly 0.76% taken by the ten largest. Single viable CD3+CD4+CD8-CD45RO+ cells were sorted as the memory CD4+ T cells. A note on this clone: Its cognate antigen is unknown.

This receptor was taken from an adult in good health and CMV-seronegative. Sequenced: memory CD4+ T cells from blood.

The CDR3 DNA follows: TGTGCCAGCGCCATTCAGAGGGCCAACGTCCTGACTTTC. Encoded protein: CASAIQRANVLTF. This sequence joins TRBV2 and TRBJ2-6; unclear D gene. Germline lookup yields CDR1 SNHLY and CDR2 FYNNEI. V was cut by 8 bases and J by 5 bases, with 10 bases left in between. This CDR3 comprises 13 residues.